These 18 T cell receptor beta chains came from one sample sequenced in a study of CD8+CD57+ T cells in acquired aplastic anemia. CDR3 and TCR beta VDJ profiling relied on a genomic DNA template. TCRdb reprocessed the reads with MiXCR, giving one entry per CDR3 protein. In the table there are hundreds of thousands of distinct CDR3 sequences, roughly 68% of which are singletons. The sequencing input was sorted CD4+, CD8+, or CD8+CD57+ T cells (not recorded which) from PBMCs. These TCRs come from a human donor in good health, serving as a control.

V is TRBV19 and J is TRBJ2-7, with TRBD1 as a possible D gene (6 bases). V was clipped by 5 bases and J by 3 bases, with 11 bases between them. From germline, CDR1 is LNHDA and CDR2 SQIVND (reference sequence). This CDR3 has 13 amino acids. CDR3 DNA: TGTGCCAGTAGTTCCCAGGGGTTCTACGAGCAGTACTTC. It is translated as CASSSQGFYEQYF.

Note on this clonotype: Lacking the conserved final phenylalanine or tryptophan, this CDR3 likely reflects a read error. The limits of the CDR3 on the DNA are not certain, so only TCRdb's listed CDR3 is given. The J gene is TRBJ1-1, the V gene TRBV7-9; TRBD1 reflects the table's D call only, with no check against the DNA. The CDR3 adds up to 13 amino acids, both ends counted. Germline V gene data show CDR1 as SEHNR and CDR2 as FQNEAQ (reference sequence). CDR3 in amino acids: CASSSRAESSGEQ.

This clonotype showed up many times. The chain has TRBV7-6 and TRBJ1-2; 8 nucleotides agree with TRBD1. This CDR3 has 15 residues. Germline V gene lookup returns CDR1 SGHVS and CDR2 FNYEAQ. Unmatched junction bases numbered 4, after V lost 0 bases and J lost 4 bases. This CDR3 is CASSLASDRGYGYTF. DNA of the CDR3: TGTGCCAGCAGCTTAGCCAGTGACAGGGGCTATGGCTACACCTTC. Using reference TRBV7-6 and TRBJ1-2 for the parts outside the CDR3, the full variable domain is GAGVSQSPRYKVTKRGQDVALRCDPISGHVSLYWYRQALGQGPEFLTYFNYEAQQDKSGLPNDRFSAERPEGSISTLTIQRTEQRDSAMYRCASSLASDRGYGYTFGSGTRLTVV.

This clonotype was counted once. V is TRBV7-3 and J is TRBJ1-5, with TRBD1 as a possible D gene (6 bases). Germline CDR1 and CDR2: SGHTA and FQGTGA. The CDR3 has 14 amino acids. Deletions cut 5 bases from V and 9 bases from J, with 17 bases between. CDR3: CASSPRGGHPPQHF. The DNA of the CDR3 is TGTGCCAGCAGCCCGCGGGGGGGGCATCCGCCCCAGCATTTT.

The chain employs TRBV19 and TRBJ1-1; D might be TRBD1 (5 bases). The V end was cut by 7 bases, the J end by 1 base, with 13 bases between. Germline V CDR1 and CDR2: LNHDA, SQIVND (reference sequence). The CDR3 sequence is 14 residues long. The CDR3 spells CASIREAGNTEAFF. The CDR3 DNA sequence: TGTGCCAGTATCAGGGAGGCCGGGAACACTGAAGCTTTCTTT. The full variable domain, its missing parts supplied by reference TRBV19 and TRBJ1-1, is DGGITQSPKYLFRKEGQNVTLSCEQNLNHDAMYWYRQDPGQGLRLIYYSQIVNDFQKGDIAEGYSVSREKKESFPLTVTSAQKNPTAFYLCASIREAGNTEAFFGQGTRLTVV.

CDR3 nucleotides: TGCAGCGCCAACGGACAGGGGGGCACAGCCACGCAGTATTTT. This sequence encodes CSANGQGGTATQYF. The chain couples TRBV29-1 to TRBJ2-7; 10 nucleotides align to TRBD1. The J call may be in error: the DNA end matches TRBJ2-3 better. Looked up from germline, CDR1 is SQVTM and CDR2 is ANQGSEA. The CDR3 length is 14 residues.

Comments on this clonotype: Germline and junction disagree at one end, which may indicate a read error. The chain combines TRBV30 with TRBJ1-1; D gene uncertain. CDR1 is GTSNPN and CDR2 is SVGIG in the germline V gene (reference sequence). The CDR3 spans 12 residues. CDR3 loop: CAWSRSEFEAYF. CDR3 DNA sequence: TGTGCCTGGAGCAGGTCGGAGTTTGAAGCTTACTTT.

V is TRBV5-6 and J is TRBJ2-5; D is possibly TRBD1 or TRBD2 (5 bases each). The V gene's germline CDR1 is SGHDT and CDR2 YYEEEE. V lost 5 bases and J lost 4, with 12 bases in between. The CDR3 totals 13 residues. The CDR3 is CASRKGPRETQYF. As DNA, the CDR3 is TGTGCCAGCAGAAAGGGACCCCGAGAGACCCAGTACTTC.

Turning to this clonotype: The junction shows a germline mismatch at one end, possibly a read error. The chain recombines TRBV7-2 with TRBJ2-5; 12 nucleotides agree with TRBD2. Germline V gene data show CDR1 as SGHTA and CDR2 as FQGNSA. The CDR3 sequence is 16 residues long. This CDR3 is CASSQTSGGNQETQYF. The CDR3 DNA follows: TGTGCCAGCAGCCAAACTAGCGGGGGGAACCAAGAGACCCAGTACTTT.

For this clonotype: Because it lacks the conserved phenylalanine or tryptophan at the end, this CDR3 is likely a read error. The DNA is left out, because the CDR3 cannot be placed on it with certainty; the CDR3 is given as TCRdb lists it. The chain combines TRBV7-2 with TRBJ2-3; the table names TRBD2, a call not compared with the DNA. Germline CDR1 reads SGHTA; CDR2 reads FQGNSA. A total of 12 residues make up the CDR3, ends included. The CDR3 sequence is CASRVSGATRYL.

The chain recombines TRBV24-1 with TRBJ1-6; D perhaps matches TRBD1 (5 bases). This CDR3 has 14 amino acids. Between the trimmed V and J ends, which lost 3 bases and 7 bases, there was a span of 9 bases. CDR1 and CDR2 from the germline V gene are KGHDR and SFDVKD. The CDR3 is CATSDTGPNSPLHF. Written as DNA, the CDR3 is TGTGCCACCAGTGATACAGGACCGAATTCACCCCTCCACTTT.

The V call is TRBV7-2, the J call TRBJ1-2; D call uncertain. The CDR3 consists of 14 residues. V was shortened by 9 bases and J by 3 bases, with 17 bases between the two germline ends. Germline values: CDR1 SGHTA, CDR2 FQGNSA. CDR3 region: CASSPRLPDYGYTF. The CDR3, as DNA: TGTGCCAGTAGCCCCCGCCTCCCTGACTATGGCTACACCTTC.

In this sample, this clonotype turned up many times. This chain uses TRBV6-5 with TRBJ2-3, with D possibly being TRBD2 (5 bases). With 6 bases removed from V and 1 base from J, the gap between germline ends came to 11 bases. The CDR3 length is 14 residues. Germline lookup yields CDR1 MNHEY and CDR2 SVGAGI. The CDR3 region has the DNA TGTGCCAGCAGAAGTATCGGGGGCACAGATACGCAGTATTTT. This translates into CASRSIGGTDTQYF.

The chain couples TRBV19 to TRBJ1-1, with D possibly matching TRBD2 (6 bases). Judging by the DNA end, TRBJ2-1 fits better; the J call may be wrong. Germline CDR1 is LNHDA and CDR2 is SQIVND (reference sequence). The CDR3 sequence is 15 residues long. CDR3 protein: CASSVQEGRRNEQFF. For the CDR3, the DNA is TGTGCCAGTAGTGTGCAAGAGGGGAGGAGGAATGAGCAGTTCTTC.

A note on this clonotype: One junction end does not reproduce the germline sequence, and a read error may be involved. The chain employs TRBV7-7 and TRBJ2-7; no clear D. The CDR3 length is 14 residues. CDR1 SSHAT and CDR2 FNYEAQ come from the germline V gene (reference sequence). The CDR3 sequence: CASSLATPPREQYF. CDR3 DNA sequence: TGTGCTAGCAGCTTAGCCACTCCACCTCGCGAGCAGTACTTC.

For this clonotype: The DNA is omitted, as the CDR3 cannot be located on it reliably, and the CDR3 follows TCRdb's listing. The chain links TRBV7-2 to TRBJ2-7; the table's D call TRBD2 went unverified against the DNA. CDR1 SGHTA and CDR2 FQGNSA come from the germline V gene. A total of 16 residues make up the CDR3, ends included. This chain's CDR3 is CASSFYICSARGEQYF.

This clonotype was seen just once. A much bigger clone sits one base away, suggesting this may be a read error. The V gene is TRBV6-2 or TRBV6-3, the J gene TRBJ1-1, with D perhaps matching TRBD1 (6 bases). The ends were cut back, 8 bases at V and 5 bases at J, with 18 bases in the middle. Germline V gene sequence: CDR1 MNHEY, CDR2 SVGEGT. The CDR3 runs to 14 residues. DNA for the CDR3: TGTGCCAGCCATAGGGGGGGAGGAGGAACTGAAGCTTTCTTT. This encodes CASHRGGGGTEAFF.

V gene TRBV25-1 combines with J gene TRBJ2-1; D assignment may be TRBD1 or TRBD2 (6 bases each). CDR1 and CDR2 (germline): MGHDK, SYGVNS. The CDR3 extends over 14 amino acids. The germline V and J ends were trimmed by 7 bases and 0 bases, with 10 bases remaining between them. The CDR3 DNA follows: TGTGCCAGCAAGGGGGGTTTCTCCTACAATGAGCAGTTCTTC. Encoded protein: CASKGGFSYNEQFF.